The present entry profiles one T cell receptor (beta chain) with its context. Its target is not known. This entry is derived from a study of shared clonotypes between healthy human individuals. Overall study results and limits: Shared across a few donors were around 5% of the naive CD4 clonotypes.

Terminally differentiated effector memory CD45RA+ cells were excluded by CCR7 positive selection of CD45RO-negative cells. As handled by the study authors: ImmunoSEQ output held junction-only sequences without quality scores, so filtering differed. The table came from immunoSEQ multiplex PCR; TCRdb's copy has only in-frame clones and leaves some out. Clonal size and the V and J genes are those of that table, whereas D and trimming came from the DNA. The table shows about 1,900,000 clones, with roughly 94% occurring only once. The receptor was derived from a man aged 18 to 29 in good health. Input material: naive CD8+ T cells sorted from blood.

CDR3 coding DNA: TGTGCCAGCAGTTTAACAGATACCTATGGCTACACCTTC. It is translated as CASSLTDTYGYTF. V is TRBV27 and J is TRBJ1-2; D is unresolved. CDR3 length: 13 amino acids. Trimming removed 2 bases from V and 4 bases from J, with 8 bases in between. Per germline, CDR1 MNHEY and CDR2 SMNVEV (reference sequence).